Described below is a single TCR beta chain sequence and its context. The antigen is undetermined. Employing constant-segment primers, 5'RACE generated TCR alpha and TCR beta cDNA libraries bearing sample barcodes and UMIs. TCRdb used MiXCR to reprocess the 5' RACE reads, holding one entry per CDR3 protein. The sample consists of some 450,000 distinct CDR3 sequences, about 20% of them appearing once. CDR3 length: 15 amino acids. Germline V lookup: CDR1 MNHEY, CDR2 SMNVEV (reference sequence). The V and J ends lost 5 bases and 5 bases respectively, with 19 bases between them. The data derive from a study of T-cell memory formation after mild COVID-19. Overall study results and limits: The authors did not confirm SARS-CoV-2 specificity of second-wave clones peaking day 37.

V is TRBV27 and J is TRBJ2-7; D is ambiguous. Sequenced: PBMCs or a T cell subset sorted from them (not recorded which). This TCR came from a man between 18 and 29 years old who had mild COVID-19 (a few samples of this study predate the infection). Cell type and time point are not known. The CDR3 reads CASSVTVYARHEQYF. In nucleotides, the CDR3 is TGTGCCAGCAGTGTAACAGTGTACGCTAGGCACGAGCAGTACTTC.